The 31 T cell receptor beta chains reported below all come from one sample, sequenced in a study of CD8 T cells in ankylosing spondylitis (dated 2017 in TCRdb). For these TCRs, the target antigens are not known. Libraries came from 5' RACE. Instrument used: Illumina HiSeq 2500. TCRdb redid the processing of the public reads, applying fastp at Q25 and MiXCR, and retained in-frame beta chains. Rows are unified per CDR3 protein, each entry keeping the most common DNA and genes. This sample lists fewer than 400,000 distinct CDR3 sequences; 20% to 25% were detected once. Approximately 15% of the sample is in the top ten clones. General conclusions and limits of the study: Blood from ankylosing spondylitis patients appeared to be characterized by a TCR beta motif composed of 7 to 9 highly homologous amino acid variants.

Sequenced material: blood, either unsorted or a sorted T cell fraction (not recorded which). The receptors originated from a male donor with ankylosing spondylitis.

The V gene is TRBV27, the J gene TRBJ2-7; 12 bases are shared with TRBD2. With 4 bases clipped from V and 5 bases from J, the junction kept 9 bases outside the gene matches. The CDR3 has 16 amino acids. From germline, CDR1 is MNHEY and CDR2 SMNVEV (reference sequence). The CDR3: CASSSPGLAGFHEQYF. The CDR3 DNA follows: TGTGCCAGCAGTTCCCCTGGACTAGCGGGATTCCACGAGCAGTACTTC.

This clonotype was seen only a few times. V and J are TRBV5-1 and TRBJ2-3; D unclear. Germline values: CDR1 SGHRS, CDR2 YFSETQ. The CDR3 is made up of 15 amino acids. Between the trimmed V and J ends, which lost 0 bases and 2 bases, there was a span of 10 bases. Here the CDR3 reads CASSLEGGSTDTQYF. The CDR3 DNA follows: TGCGCCAGCAGCTTGGAAGGTGGATCCACAGATACGCAGTATTTT.

The chain couples TRBV7-9 to TRBJ1-1, with TRBD1 identical over 12 bases. Per germline, CDR1 SEHNR and CDR2 FQNEAQ (reference sequence). The CDR3 runs 15 residues. V gave up 5 bases and J gave up 5 bases; unmatched junction bases: 6. The CDR3 here is CASSARDRGPTEAFF. CDR3 bases: TGTGCCAGCAGCGCGCGGGACAGGGGGCCTACTGAAGCTTTCTTT.

This clonotype occurred a few times. The gene calls are TRBV19 and TRBJ1-4; D not certain. V was pared by 3 bases and J by 8 bases, with 13 bases between. Germline V CDR1 and CDR2: LNHDA, SQIVND (reference sequence). CDR3 length: 14 residues. CDR3 DNA sequence: TGTGCCAGTAGTATCGAGGGATCCGGGGAAAAACTGTTTTTT. Protein: CASSIEGSGEKLFF.

The chain recombines TRBV3-1 with TRBJ2-2; D gene uncertain. This CDR3 comprises 12 residues. CDR1 is LGHDT and CDR2 is YNNKEL in the germline V gene (reference sequence). Trimming took 3 bases from V and 9 from J, leaving 8 bases between them. Written as DNA, the CDR3 is TGTGCCAGCAGCCAGGGATCGAGGGAGCTGTTTTTT. As protein: CASSQGSRELFF.

The chain employs TRBV7-9 and TRBJ2-6; D not resolved. The CDR3 totals 15 residues. Trimming shortened V by 0 bases and J by 1 base, and 4 bases separated the two germline ends. Germline lookup yields CDR1 SEHNR and CDR2 FQNEAQ (reference sequence). The CDR3 here is CASSLAPSGANVLTF. CDR3 DNA: TGTGCCAGCAGCTTAGCACCATCTGGGGCCAACGTCCTGACTTTC.

The V call is TRBV7-9, the J call TRBJ1-1; D gene uncertain. V lost 6 bases to trimming and J lost 4 bases, with 12 bases between them. The CDR3 loop spans 13 amino acids. CDR1 is SEHNR, CDR2 FQNEAQ, per germline (reference sequence). As DNA, the CDR3 is TGTGCCAGCAGTACCGCCTTGGCCACTGAAGCTTTCTTT. Translating gives CASSTALATEAFF.

This clonotype was counted at least ten times. The chain combines TRBV12-3 or TRBV12-4 with TRBJ2-1, with no clear D. CDR3 size: 14 residues. Trimming pared 5 bases from V and 9 bases from J, leaving 17 bases between. CDR3 protein: CASSINAIQPEQFF. CDR3 sequence (DNA): TGTGCCAGCAGTATTAACGCGATACAACCTGAGCAGTTCTTC.

The chain combines TRBV5-1 with TRBJ2-1, with 12 bases that match TRBD2. Germline V lookup: CDR1 SGHRS, CDR2 YFSETQ. The CDR3 sequence is 16 residues long. V lost 0 bases, J lost 6 bases, and 4 bases stayed unmatched. The CDR3 here is CASSLELAGGFNEQFF. The DNA for the CDR3 is TGCGCCAGCAGCTTGGAACTAGCGGGAGGATTCAATGAGCAGTTCTTC.

The chain uses TRBV7-9 and TRBJ1-2; D gene unclear. With 1 base removed from V and 8 bases from J, the gap between germline ends came to 11 bases. This CDR3 region has 13 residues. Germline V gives CDR1 SEHNR, CDR2 FQNEAQ (reference sequence). The CDR3 spells CASSLDGLRGYTF. CDR3 sequence (DNA): TGTGCCAGCAGCTTAGATGGTCTTCGCGGCTACACCTTC.

This clonotype has only a few counts. At one boundary the junction diverges from the germline segment, which might be a read error. The genes are TRBV7-2 and TRBJ2-2; D unclear. The CDR3 totals 15 residues. CDR1 and CDR2 from the germline V gene are SGHTA and FQGNSA. CDR3 sequence (DNA): TGTGCCAGTAGCTTAGTGTTTAGGGACACCGGGGAGCTGTTTTTT. Translation gives CASSLVFRDTGELFF.

The rearrangement links TRBV28 to TRBJ1-1; no clear D gene. The V end was cut by 8 bases, the J end by 0 bases, with 22 bases between. In germline, CDR1 is MDHEN, CDR2 SYDVKM. The CDR3 is 17 amino acids. The CDR3: CASAPGGSLGVNTEAFF. The CDR3 DNA follows: TGTGCCAGCGCCCCGGGAGGCTCGCTTGGAGTGAACACTGAAGCTTTCTTT. The full variable domain, in which reference TRBV28 and TRBJ1-1 provide the parts outside the CDR3, is DVKVTQSSRYLVKRTGEKVFLECVQDMDHENMFWYRQDPGLGLRLIYFSYDVKMKEKGDIPEGYSVSREKKERFSLILESASTNQTSMYLCASAPGGSLGVNTEAFFGQGTRLTVV.

The genes are TRBV6-2 or TRBV6-3 and TRBJ2-1, with D possibly being TRBD1 (6 bases). Germline V gives CDR1 MNHEY, CDR2 SVGEGT. The CDR3 has 16 amino acids. With 4 bases removed from V and 6 bases from J, the gap between germline ends came to 19 bases. CDR3 sequence reads: CASSSLRTGPTNEQFF. Written as DNA, the CDR3 is TGTGCCAGCAGTTCGCTACGAACAGGGCCTACCAATGAGCAGTTCTTC.

The chain employs TRBV6-1 and TRBJ2-1, with D unresolved. V lost 6 bases to trimming and J lost 11 bases, with 17 bases between them. CDR3 length: 13 amino acids. Germline V gene lookup returns CDR1 MNHNS and CDR2 SASEGT. The CDR3 loop reads CASRVGNTNQQFF. For the CDR3, the DNA is TGTGCCAGCAGAGTAGGGAATACAAATCAGCAGTTCTTC.

V and J are TRBV29-1 and TRBJ2-5, with 7 positions matching TRBD2. This CDR3 is built from 14 residues. V was clipped by 2 bases and J by 6 bases; unmatched bases: 9. Per germline, CDR1 SQVTM and CDR2 ANQGSEA. The CDR3 DNA reads as TGCAGCGTTGAAACCGGGTTCGGGAGGAAGACCCAGTACTTC. Protein sequence: CSVETGFGRKTQYF.

This sequence joins TRBV9 and TRBJ1-3, with D unresolved. V lost 0 bases and J lost 2, with 0 bases in between. Germline lookup yields CDR1 SGDLS and CDR2 YYNGEE. The CDR3 is 12 residues long. The CDR3 sequence is CASSVAGNTIYF. The CDR3 nucleotides read TGTGCCAGCAGCGTAGCTGGAAACACCATATATTTT.

This clonotype was picked up a small number of times. CDR3 in DNA: TGCAGTGCTAGAGGGACTAGCGGGAGGGAAGAGACCCAGTACTTC. This translates into CSARGTSGREETQYF. V is TRBV20-1 and J is TRBJ2-5; TRBD2 matches at 15 bases. The CDR3 totals 15 residues. Germline V gene lookup returns CDR1 DFQATT and CDR2 SNEGSKA (reference sequence). V was pared by 1 base and J by 3 bases, with 0 bases of the junction left unmatched.

This chain links TRBV6-5 with TRBJ2-2, with TRBD2 matching 8 bases. The CDR3 has 18 amino acids. Trimming cost V 2 bases and J 3 bases; bases outside gene matches: 11. Germline values: CDR1 MNHEY, CDR2 SVGAGI. CDR3 nucleotide sequence: TGTGCCAGCAGTTACCCGTTCGGGAGGGCCGGGTACACCGGGGAGCTGTTTTTT. This codes for CASSYPFGRAGYTGELFF.

This clonotype was seen only a few times. The rearrangement links TRBV5-5 to TRBJ2-7, with 10 bases that match TRBD2. CDR1 is SGHKS and CDR2 is YYEKEE in the germline V gene (reference sequence). V trimming: 4 bases; J trimming: 2 bases; junction bases outside the gene matches: 6. The CDR3 is made up of 15 amino acids. The CDR3 here is CASSQGLAEAYEQYF. The CDR3 bases are TGTGCCAGCAGCCAAGGACTAGCGGAGGCCTACGAGCAGTACTTC. Together with reference TRBV5-5 and TRBJ2-7, the CDR3 gives the full variable domain: DAGVTQSPTHLIKTRGQQVTLRCSPISGHKSVSWYQQVLGQGPQFIFQYYEKEERGRGNFPDRFSARQFPNYSSELNVNALLLGDSALYLCASSQGLAEAYEQYFGPGTRLTVT.

The genes are TRBV29-1 and TRBJ1-2; 7 bases match TRBD1. Looked up from germline, CDR1 is SQVTM and CDR2 is ANQGSEA. This CDR3 is 12 amino acids long. V gave up 4 bases and J gave up 7 bases; unmatched junction bases: 6. The CDR3 is CSVARGESGYTF. The CDR3 nucleotides read TGCAGCGTTGCCAGGGGGGAGAGTGGCTACACCTTC. The full variable domain, its missing parts supplied by reference TRBV29-1 and TRBJ1-2, is SAVISQKPSRDICQRGTSLTIQCQVDSQVTMMFWYRQQPGQSLTLIATANQGSEATYESGFVIDKFPISRPNLTFSTLTVSNMSPEDSSIYLCSVARGESGYTFGSGTRLTVV.

There are a few counts of this clonotype. At one end, the junction sequence differs from germline, possibly due to a read error. This chain connects TRBV28 to TRBJ1-3; D ambiguous. The CDR3 is 15 residues long. Per germline, CDR1 MDHEN and CDR2 SYDVKM. CDR3 residues: CASSWSIRSGNTIYF. CDR3 nucleotide sequence: TGTGCCAGCAGTTGGAGCATACGCTCTGGGAACACCATATATTTT.

This clonotype was found once. The V gene is TRBV6-5, the J gene TRBJ2-6; D unresolved. Germline V lookup: CDR1 MNHEY, CDR2 SVGAGI. The CDR3 is made up of 9 amino acids. V lost 2 bases and J 13 bases, leaving 0 bases between the germline ends. CDR3 bases: TGTGCCAGCAGTTACGTCCTGACTTTC. Amino acid sequence: CASSYVLTF.

The chain is built from TRBV5-1 and TRBJ2-7; TRBD1 agrees at 9 bases. Losses at the gene ends were 4 bases for V and 3 bases for J; bases not matched to a gene: 8. Germline CDR1 and CDR2: SGHRS and YFSETQ. The CDR3 is 15 residues long. The CDR3 sequence is CASSMRDRAGYEQYF. In DNA, the CDR3 is TGCGCCAGCAGCATGAGGGACAGGGCCGGCTACGAGCAGTACTTC.

V usage is TRBV18 and J usage is TRBJ2-3, with 9 bases lining up with TRBD2. Unmatched junction bases numbered 13, after V lost 6 bases and J lost 0 bases. This CDR3 is 18 amino acids long. Per the germline V gene, CDR1 is KGHSH and CDR2 is LQKENI. This CDR3 is CASSARQTSGFSTDTQYF. Written as DNA, the CDR3 is TGTGCCAGCTCGGCGCGACAGACTAGCGGCTTTAGCACAGATACGCAGTATTTT.

The chain uses TRBV6-5 and TRBJ2-6, with no clear D. The CDR3 is 18 amino acids. Germline lookup yields CDR1 MNHEY and CDR2 SVGAGI. V lost 4 bases and J 4 bases, leaving 20 bases between the germline ends. The chain's CDR3 is CASSSISVVRRGANVLTF. CDR3 in DNA: TGTGCCAGCAGTTCCATCTCTGTCGTCCGGCGCGGGGCCAACGTCCTGACTTTC.

The genes are TRBV5-1 and TRBJ2-7; 10 bases match TRBD2. Germline CDR1 reads SGHRS; CDR2 reads YFSETQ. The CDR3 runs to 20 residues. The V segment lost 3 bases and the J segment 2 bases; nucleotides outside the gene matches: 20. The CDR3 DNA sequence: TGCGCCAGCAGCTGGGGTTCAGGGGGCTTCTGGACTAGCGGTCCCTACGAGCAGTACTTC. Amino acid sequence: CASSWGSGGFWTSGPYEQYF.

This clonotype was counted a single time. This CDR3 is CASSNGVRDEQYF. The CDR3 coding sequence is TGTGCCAGTAGTAACGGGGTTAGGGACGAGCAGTACTTC. This chain connects TRBV19 to TRBJ2-7; D is perhaps TRBD2 (5 bases). Germline V CDR1 and CDR2: LNHDA, SQIVND (reference sequence). The CDR3 contains 13 residues. The V and J ends lost 4 bases and 5 bases respectively, with 12 bases between them.

Only a few counts were recorded for this clonotype. The chain links TRBV12-3 or TRBV12-4 to TRBJ2-3; D not resolved. Trimming took 7 bases from V and 4 from J, leaving 15 bases between them. CDR3 length equals 14 residues. The CDR3 is CASKDRGRADTQYF. The CDR3 coding sequence is TGTGCCAGCAAGGACCGCGGTCGGGCAGATACGCAGTATTTT.

The J gene is TRBJ1-1, the V gene TRBV4-1, with unresolved D. Germline lookup yields CDR1 MGHRA and CDR2 YSYEKL. The CDR3 runs to 15 residues. V lost 1 base, J lost 0 bases, and 9 bases lay in between. The CDR3 loop is CASSQVAVMNTEAFF. CDR3 DNA sequence: TGCGCCAGCAGCCAAGTTGCAGTTATGAACACTGAAGCTTTCTTT.

Concerning this clonotype itself: A much larger clone lies one base from this, so it may be a read error. The chain carries TRBV7-9 and TRBJ2-3; D remains ambiguous. The CDR3 has 12 residues. In germline, CDR1 is SEHNR, CDR2 FQNEAQ (reference sequence). CDR3 region: CTSSSITDTQYF. CDR3 bases: TGTACCAGCAGCTCTATCACAGATACGCAGTATTTT.

The chain is built from TRBV10-3 and TRBJ1-6, with D uncertain. Per germline, CDR1 ENHRY and CDR2 SYGVKD. The CDR3 extends over 14 amino acids. Trimming pared 3 bases from V and 5 bases from J, leaving 8 bases between. CDR3 residues: CAISDRNNNSPLHF. The CDR3 bases are TGTGCCATCAGTGACCGGAACAATAATTCACCCCTCCACTTT.